The 10 T cell receptor beta chains below all came from one sample that was sequenced in a study of PD-L1 blockade in urothelial cancer (dated by TCRdb to about 2017). The sample's time point, from its label and the paper: peripheral blood 6 weeks after treatment start. Receptors were amplified or captured by the immunoSEQ multiplex PCR assay. TCRdb carries this immuneACCESS record with in-frame sequences only. Its versions omit some clonotypes, under half of them owing to an unresolved V gene in the studies checked, with the rest unexplained. The sample contains some 110,000 clones, approximately 90% of them found a single time. Clones ranked in the top ten supply 3.5% to 4.5% of the sample. The sample here was PBMCs, taken around atezolizumab (anti-PD-L1) treatment. Receptor source: a man in his sixties with urothelial cancer.

The chain combines TRBV2 with TRBJ1-5, with D maybe TRBD1 (5 bases). Trimming removed 7 bases from V and 4 bases from J, with 14 bases in between. This CDR3 spans 14 amino acids. In germline, CDR1 is SNHLY, CDR2 FYNNEI. The CDR3 DNA reads TGTGCCAGCAATCCAGAGGGGAGGAATCAGCCCCAGCATTTT. As protein: CASNPEGRNQPQHF.

The chain employs TRBV6-1 and TRBJ1-2; the D gene is possibly TRBD1 (6 bases). From germline, CDR1 is MNHNS and CDR2 SASEGT. This CDR3 has 17 amino acids. Trimming shortened V by 3 bases and J by 9 bases, and 26 bases separated the two germline ends. DNA for the CDR3: TGTGCCAGCAGTGACCCCCACAAATTACAGGAAACAGGGCGCTACACCTTC. It translates to CASSDPHKLQETGRYTF.

This sequence joins TRBV6-6 and TRBJ1-6; tentative D call: TRBD1 (5 bases). CDR3 size: 16 residues. Trimming took 0 bases from V and 9 from J, leaving 15 bases between them. Per germline, CDR1 MNHNY and CDR2 SVGAGI (reference sequence). CDR3 bases: TGTGCCAGCAGTTACTCGATTGGGGCGCGGGGTTCACCCCTCCACTTT. It encodes CASSYSIGARGSPLHF.

This clone was found once. The chain is built from TRBV30 and TRBJ1-2; possibly TRBD1 for D (6 bases). CDR1 is GTSNPN, CDR2 SVGIG, per germline (reference sequence). V shed 6 bases and J shed 4 bases, with 12 bases lying between them. The CDR3 totals 12 residues. As DNA, the CDR3 is TGTGCCTGCCCAGACAGGTTCTATGGCTACACCTTC. This translates into CACPDRFYGYTF.

The chain uses TRBV7-8 and TRBJ2-1; 10 bases are shared with TRBD2. The CDR3 spans 16 residues. J lost 0 bases, V lost 5 bases, and 4 bases had no gene match. Germline lookup yields CDR1 SGHVS and CDR2 FQNEAQ. Here the CDR3 reads CASSHLAGDSYNEQFF. The CDR3 coding sequence is TGTGCCAGCAGCCACCTAGCGGGGGACTCCTACAATGAGCAGTTCTTC.

This rearrangement joins TRBV5-1 to TRBJ1-1; the match to TRBD1 covers 9 bases. The CDR3 covers 12 residues. Germline V lookup: CDR1 SGHRS, CDR2 YFSETQ. V trimming: 3 bases; J trimming: 14 bases; junction bases outside the gene matches: 8. The CDR3, as DNA: TGCGCCAGCAGCTCTTCCGGGACAGGGTCGTTCTTT. This codes for CASSSSGTGSFF.

This clone appeared a few times. The V gene is TRBV11-2, the J gene TRBJ1-1, with D possibly being TRBD1 (5 bases). Germline CDR1 and CDR2: SGHAT and FQNNGV. This CDR3 is 14 amino acids long. The V gene lost 3 bases and the J gene lost 1 base, with 9 bases spanning the gap. Written as DNA, the CDR3 is TGTGCCAGCAGCTTGGACACTCCGAACACTGAAGCTTTCTTT. The encoded protein is CASSLDTPNTEAFF.

This chain links TRBV28 with TRBJ2-4; tentatively, D is TRBD1 (7 bases). Germline V gene lookup returns CDR1 MDHEN and CDR2 SYDVKM. There are 16 residues in the CDR3. Deletions cut 3 bases from V and 1 base from J, with 13 bases between. CDR3 sequence reads: CASSFPSGGAKNIQYF. For the CDR3, the DNA is TGTGCCAGCAGTTTCCCTTCAGGGGGGGCCAAAAACATTCAGTACTTC.

The chain links TRBV30 to TRBJ2-5; D is perhaps TRBD2 (5 bases). The length of the CDR3 is 13 residues. Trimming shortened V by 0 bases and J by 4 bases, and 9 bases separated the two germline ends. Germline V gene sequence: CDR1 GTSNPN, CDR2 SVGIG (reference sequence). The CDR3 region is CAWSVLAGETQYF. CDR3 in DNA: TGTGCCTGGAGTGTACTGGCGGGAGAGACCCAGTACTTC.

The V call is TRBV19, the J call TRBJ2-5; 8 bases are shared with TRBD1. V was clipped by 5 bases and J by 3 bases; unmatched bases: 8. This CDR3 contains 15 residues. Germline V gene sequence: CDR1 LNHDA, CDR2 SQIVND (reference sequence). The CDR3, as DNA: TGTGCCAGTAGTGGGACCGGGACAGGAGAAGAGACCCAGTACTTC. Translating gives CASSGTGTGEETQYF.